These T cell receptor beta chains were read from a single sample in a study of cytomegalovirus exposure and HLA in healthy donors. The data were produced by immunoSEQ multiplex PCR, yet TCRdb's version contains in-frame clones alone and is incomplete. The table includes approximately 54,000 clones, more than 70% detected once. Input material: PBMCs. The receptors here all came from a woman younger than 30 in good health and CMV-seropositive. Each CDR3 is given with its conserved first and last residue. The order of the fields is clone size, J gene, V gene, CDR3 length, CDR3 protein. Only some rows state a clone size, as once, few, many or a class for expanded clones.

clone_size: NA
j_call: TRBJ2-1
v_call: TRBV7-3
cdr3_length: 16
cdr3_aa: CASSLRGGSAGNEQFF

clone_size: once
j_call: TRBJ2-1
v_call: TRBV4-3
cdr3_length: 15
cdr3_aa: CASSQEATGRHEQFF

clone_size: NA
j_call: TRBJ2-5
v_call: TRBV7-9
cdr3_length: 16
cdr3_aa: CASSLAWSGQLETQYF

clone_size: NA
j_call: TRBJ2-6
v_call: TRBV5-4
cdr3_length: 16
cdr3_aa: CASSLGGLSGANVLTF

clone_size: NA
j_call: TRBJ1-2
v_call: TRBV7-8
cdr3_length: 13
cdr3_aa: CASSLRGSYGYTF

clone_size: NA
j_call: TRBJ2-1
v_call: TRBV4-3
cdr3_length: 15
cdr3_aa: CASSLGTFGKAEQFF

clone_size: NA
j_call: TRBJ2-1
v_call: TRBV5-4
cdr3_length: 12
cdr3_aa: CASSLGENEQFF

clone_size: NA
j_call: TRBJ2-5
v_call: TRBV10-1
cdr3_length: 17
cdr3_aa: CASSDGSGGSLGETQYF

clone_size: NA
j_call: TRBJ1-1
v_call: TRBV6-5
cdr3_length: 14
cdr3_aa: CASSSQGMNTEAFF

clone_size: NA
j_call: TRBJ1-2
v_call: TRBV5-1
cdr3_length: 15
cdr3_aa: CVSSLGSAGVYGYTF

clone_size: NA
j_call: TRBJ1-3
v_call: TRBV19
cdr3_length: 15
cdr3_aa: CASSIWGGSGNTIYF

clone_size: NA
j_call: TRBJ1-5
v_call: TRBV19
cdr3_length: 16
cdr3_aa: CASSIETGGGNQPQHF

clone_size: NA
j_call: TRBJ1-5
v_call: TRBV2
cdr3_length: 14
cdr3_aa: CASSEVDTNQPQHF

clone_size: NA
j_call: TRBJ1-6
v_call: TRBV28
cdr3_length: 12
cdr3_aa: CASLGGDSPLHF

clone_size: NA
j_call: TRBJ1-6
v_call: TRBV28
cdr3_length: 15
cdr3_aa: CASSLPGWQNSPLHF

clone_size: NA
j_call: TRBJ1-1
v_call: TRBV27
cdr3_length: 13
cdr3_aa: CASSLVRATEAFF

clone_size: NA
j_call: TRBJ1-1
v_call: TRBV5-1
cdr3_length: 14
cdr3_aa: CASSLEQMNTEAFF

clone_size: NA
j_call: TRBJ1-2
v_call: TRBV7-9
cdr3_length: 12
cdr3_aa: CASSSRSYGYTF

clone_size: NA
j_call: TRBJ1-6
v_call: TRBV28
cdr3_length: 17
cdr3_aa: CASSLPQGANYNSPLHF

clone_size: NA
j_call: TRBJ1-5
v_call: TRBV20-1
cdr3_length: 11
cdr3_aa: CSASGGQPQHF

clone_size: NA
j_call: TRBJ2-3
v_call: TRBV9
cdr3_length: 18
cdr3_aa: CASSVGGLAGSSTDTQYF

clone_size: once
j_call: TRBJ2-5
v_call: TRBV28
cdr3_length: 14
cdr3_aa: CASRTLVRQETQYF

clone_size: NA
j_call: TRBJ1-1
v_call: TRBV11-2
cdr3_length: 14
cdr3_aa: CASSLERGSTEAFF

clone_size: NA
j_call: TRBJ1-1
v_call: TRBV28
cdr3_length: 12
cdr3_aa: CASSLPRGEAFF

clone_size: NA
j_call: TRBJ2-1
v_call: TRBV5-1
cdr3_length: 15
cdr3_aa: CASSAASGHYNEQFF

clone_size: NA
j_call: TRBJ1-2
v_call: TRBV28
cdr3_length: 12
cdr3_aa: CASSLEGGGYTF

clone_size: NA
j_call: TRBJ1-2
v_call: TRBV5-6
cdr3_length: 16
cdr3_aa: CASSLAGGGSGYGYTF

clone_size: NA
j_call: TRBJ2-5
v_call: TRBV7-9
cdr3_length: 14
cdr3_aa: CASRTGGRGETQYF

clone_size: NA
j_call: TRBJ2-5
v_call: TRBV6-5
cdr3_length: 14
cdr3_aa: CASMGGGIQETQYF

clone_size: once
j_call: TRBJ2-3
v_call: TRBV10-3
cdr3_length: 15
cdr3_aa: CAISDWGDSTDTQYF

clone_size: NA
j_call: TRBJ2-1
v_call: TRBV9
cdr3_length: 14
cdr3_aa: CASSVESSWAEQFF

clone_size: NA
j_call: TRBJ1-5
v_call: TRBV6-1
cdr3_length: 14
cdr3_aa: CASRNPGREQPQHF

clone_size: NA
j_call: TRBJ1-5
v_call: TRBV28
cdr3_length: 13
cdr3_aa: CASSLETNQPQHF

clone_size: NA
j_call: TRBJ2-3
v_call: TRBV9
cdr3_length: 15
cdr3_aa: CASSGPSGGTDTQYF

clone_size: NA
j_call: TRBJ1-4
v_call: TRBV29-1
cdr3_length: 14
cdr3_aa: CSISGGPTNEKLFF

clone_size: NA
j_call: TRBJ2-1
v_call: TRBV10-3
cdr3_length: 15
cdr3_aa: CAISENAGGNNEQFF

clone_size: NA
j_call: TRBJ2-3
v_call: TRBV27
cdr3_length: 14
cdr3_aa: CASSFRGLSYTQYF

clone_size: NA
j_call: TRBJ1-1
v_call: TRBV6-1
cdr3_length: 14
cdr3_aa: CASSEAEGLQLAFF

clone_size: NA
j_call: TRBJ2-1
v_call: TRBV28
cdr3_length: 15
cdr3_aa: CASSNRGQTYNEQFF

clone_size: NA
j_call: TRBJ2-7
v_call: TRBV6-1
cdr3_length: 15
cdr3_aa: CASIDARTGDYEQYF

clone_size: NA
j_call: TRBJ2-1
v_call: TRBV4-3
cdr3_length: 13
cdr3_aa: CASRLRQGGEQFF

clone_size: NA
j_call: TRBJ2-1
v_call: TRBV5-6
cdr3_length: 15
cdr3_aa: CASSPLAGGLNEQFF

clone_size: NA
j_call: TRBJ2-3
v_call: TRBV9
cdr3_length: 12
cdr3_aa: CASSVGDYTQYF

clone_size: NA
j_call: TRBJ2-3
v_call: TRBV4-1
cdr3_length: 16
cdr3_aa: CASSQGRGGVTDTQYF

clone_size: NA
j_call: TRBJ1-5
v_call: TRBV6-1
cdr3_length: 14
cdr3_aa: CAGIQGLSNQPQHF